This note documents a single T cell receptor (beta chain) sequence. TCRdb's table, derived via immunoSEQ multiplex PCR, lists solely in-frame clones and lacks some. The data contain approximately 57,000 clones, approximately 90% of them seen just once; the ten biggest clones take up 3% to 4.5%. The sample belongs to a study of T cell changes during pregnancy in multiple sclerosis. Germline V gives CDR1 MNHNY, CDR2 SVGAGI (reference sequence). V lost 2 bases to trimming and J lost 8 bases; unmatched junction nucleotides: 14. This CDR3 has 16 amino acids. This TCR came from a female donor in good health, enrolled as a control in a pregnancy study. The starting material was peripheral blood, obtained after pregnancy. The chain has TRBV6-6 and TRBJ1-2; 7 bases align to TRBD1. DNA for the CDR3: TGTGCCAGCAGTTACCGATTGACAGGGATGGAGCGCGGCTACACCTTC. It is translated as CASSYRLTGMERGYTF.